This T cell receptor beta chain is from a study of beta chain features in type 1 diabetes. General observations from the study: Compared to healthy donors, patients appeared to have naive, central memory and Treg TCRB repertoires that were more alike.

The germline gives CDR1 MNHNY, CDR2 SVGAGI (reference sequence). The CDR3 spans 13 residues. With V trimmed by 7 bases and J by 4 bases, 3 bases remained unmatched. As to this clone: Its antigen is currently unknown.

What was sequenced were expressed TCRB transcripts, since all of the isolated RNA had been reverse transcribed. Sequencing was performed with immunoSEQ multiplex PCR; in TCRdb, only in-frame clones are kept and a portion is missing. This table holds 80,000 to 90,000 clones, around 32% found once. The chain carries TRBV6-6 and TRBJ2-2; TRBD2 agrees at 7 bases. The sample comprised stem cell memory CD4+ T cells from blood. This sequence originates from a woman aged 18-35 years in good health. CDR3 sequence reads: CASNPSGTGELFF. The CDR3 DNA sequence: TGTGCCAGCAATCCTAGCGGCACCGGGGAGCTGTTTTTT.